This T cell receptor (beta chain) was identified during a study of post-analysis software for immune sequencing data. General study findings and limits: In patients, TRBV5-6, TRBV5-1 and TRBV20-1 belonged to five TRBV segments found more frequently than in controls. Multiple sclerosis patients had significantly lower normalized Chao1 diversity than controls.

Germline lookup yields CDR1 DFQATT and CDR2 SNEGSKA (reference sequence). This CDR3 contains 14 residues. V was cut by 3 bases and J by 4 bases, with 10 bases left in between. cDNA libraries of TCR beta carried unique molecular identifiers. Each sample of roughly 1 to 11 million input T cells yielded around 500,000 cDNA molecules, so each molecule approximated one T cell. From the PCR reads, TCRdb called clonotypes with MiXCR, one entry per CDR3 protein. This sample has approximately 730,000 distinct CDR3 sequences, with around 27% found just once. A word on this clonotype: The antigen remains unidentified.

The rearrangement joins TRBV20-1 to TRBJ2-6, with a weak D call TRBD2 (5 bases). The sample consisted of blood. The TCR originated in a girl aged 5 to 17 with multiple sclerosis. DNA of the CDR3: TGCAGTGCTAGGCTGGGGAGAGGGGCCAACGTCCTGACTTTC. This codes for CSARLGRGANVLTF.